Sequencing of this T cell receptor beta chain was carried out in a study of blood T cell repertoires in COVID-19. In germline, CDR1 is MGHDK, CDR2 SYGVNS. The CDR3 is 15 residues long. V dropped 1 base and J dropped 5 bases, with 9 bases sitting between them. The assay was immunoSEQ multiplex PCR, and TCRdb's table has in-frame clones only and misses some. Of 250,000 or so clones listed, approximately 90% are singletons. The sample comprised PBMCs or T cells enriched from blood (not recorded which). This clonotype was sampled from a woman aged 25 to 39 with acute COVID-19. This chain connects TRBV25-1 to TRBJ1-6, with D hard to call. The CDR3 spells CASSESGSHNSPLHF. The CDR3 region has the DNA TGTGCCAGCAGTGAATCGGGGAGCCATAATTCACCCCTCCACTTT. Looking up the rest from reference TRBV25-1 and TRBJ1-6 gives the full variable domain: EADIYQTPRYLVIGTGKKITLECSQTMGHDKMYWYQQDPGMELHLIHYSYGVNSTEKGDLSSESTVSRIRTEHFPLTLESARPSHTSQYLCASSESGSHNSPLHFGNGTRLTVT.